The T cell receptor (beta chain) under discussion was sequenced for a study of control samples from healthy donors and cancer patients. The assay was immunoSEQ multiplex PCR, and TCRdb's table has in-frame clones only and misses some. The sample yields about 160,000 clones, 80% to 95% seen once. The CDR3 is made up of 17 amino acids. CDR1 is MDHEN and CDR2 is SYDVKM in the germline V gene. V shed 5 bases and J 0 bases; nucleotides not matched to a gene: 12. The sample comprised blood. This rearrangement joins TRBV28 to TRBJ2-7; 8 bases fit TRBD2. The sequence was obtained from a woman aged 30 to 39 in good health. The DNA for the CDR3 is TGTGCCAGCAGTCCGGCGGGGGGAGCGGGACCCTCCTACGAGCAGTACTTC. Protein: CASSPAGGAGPSYEQYF.